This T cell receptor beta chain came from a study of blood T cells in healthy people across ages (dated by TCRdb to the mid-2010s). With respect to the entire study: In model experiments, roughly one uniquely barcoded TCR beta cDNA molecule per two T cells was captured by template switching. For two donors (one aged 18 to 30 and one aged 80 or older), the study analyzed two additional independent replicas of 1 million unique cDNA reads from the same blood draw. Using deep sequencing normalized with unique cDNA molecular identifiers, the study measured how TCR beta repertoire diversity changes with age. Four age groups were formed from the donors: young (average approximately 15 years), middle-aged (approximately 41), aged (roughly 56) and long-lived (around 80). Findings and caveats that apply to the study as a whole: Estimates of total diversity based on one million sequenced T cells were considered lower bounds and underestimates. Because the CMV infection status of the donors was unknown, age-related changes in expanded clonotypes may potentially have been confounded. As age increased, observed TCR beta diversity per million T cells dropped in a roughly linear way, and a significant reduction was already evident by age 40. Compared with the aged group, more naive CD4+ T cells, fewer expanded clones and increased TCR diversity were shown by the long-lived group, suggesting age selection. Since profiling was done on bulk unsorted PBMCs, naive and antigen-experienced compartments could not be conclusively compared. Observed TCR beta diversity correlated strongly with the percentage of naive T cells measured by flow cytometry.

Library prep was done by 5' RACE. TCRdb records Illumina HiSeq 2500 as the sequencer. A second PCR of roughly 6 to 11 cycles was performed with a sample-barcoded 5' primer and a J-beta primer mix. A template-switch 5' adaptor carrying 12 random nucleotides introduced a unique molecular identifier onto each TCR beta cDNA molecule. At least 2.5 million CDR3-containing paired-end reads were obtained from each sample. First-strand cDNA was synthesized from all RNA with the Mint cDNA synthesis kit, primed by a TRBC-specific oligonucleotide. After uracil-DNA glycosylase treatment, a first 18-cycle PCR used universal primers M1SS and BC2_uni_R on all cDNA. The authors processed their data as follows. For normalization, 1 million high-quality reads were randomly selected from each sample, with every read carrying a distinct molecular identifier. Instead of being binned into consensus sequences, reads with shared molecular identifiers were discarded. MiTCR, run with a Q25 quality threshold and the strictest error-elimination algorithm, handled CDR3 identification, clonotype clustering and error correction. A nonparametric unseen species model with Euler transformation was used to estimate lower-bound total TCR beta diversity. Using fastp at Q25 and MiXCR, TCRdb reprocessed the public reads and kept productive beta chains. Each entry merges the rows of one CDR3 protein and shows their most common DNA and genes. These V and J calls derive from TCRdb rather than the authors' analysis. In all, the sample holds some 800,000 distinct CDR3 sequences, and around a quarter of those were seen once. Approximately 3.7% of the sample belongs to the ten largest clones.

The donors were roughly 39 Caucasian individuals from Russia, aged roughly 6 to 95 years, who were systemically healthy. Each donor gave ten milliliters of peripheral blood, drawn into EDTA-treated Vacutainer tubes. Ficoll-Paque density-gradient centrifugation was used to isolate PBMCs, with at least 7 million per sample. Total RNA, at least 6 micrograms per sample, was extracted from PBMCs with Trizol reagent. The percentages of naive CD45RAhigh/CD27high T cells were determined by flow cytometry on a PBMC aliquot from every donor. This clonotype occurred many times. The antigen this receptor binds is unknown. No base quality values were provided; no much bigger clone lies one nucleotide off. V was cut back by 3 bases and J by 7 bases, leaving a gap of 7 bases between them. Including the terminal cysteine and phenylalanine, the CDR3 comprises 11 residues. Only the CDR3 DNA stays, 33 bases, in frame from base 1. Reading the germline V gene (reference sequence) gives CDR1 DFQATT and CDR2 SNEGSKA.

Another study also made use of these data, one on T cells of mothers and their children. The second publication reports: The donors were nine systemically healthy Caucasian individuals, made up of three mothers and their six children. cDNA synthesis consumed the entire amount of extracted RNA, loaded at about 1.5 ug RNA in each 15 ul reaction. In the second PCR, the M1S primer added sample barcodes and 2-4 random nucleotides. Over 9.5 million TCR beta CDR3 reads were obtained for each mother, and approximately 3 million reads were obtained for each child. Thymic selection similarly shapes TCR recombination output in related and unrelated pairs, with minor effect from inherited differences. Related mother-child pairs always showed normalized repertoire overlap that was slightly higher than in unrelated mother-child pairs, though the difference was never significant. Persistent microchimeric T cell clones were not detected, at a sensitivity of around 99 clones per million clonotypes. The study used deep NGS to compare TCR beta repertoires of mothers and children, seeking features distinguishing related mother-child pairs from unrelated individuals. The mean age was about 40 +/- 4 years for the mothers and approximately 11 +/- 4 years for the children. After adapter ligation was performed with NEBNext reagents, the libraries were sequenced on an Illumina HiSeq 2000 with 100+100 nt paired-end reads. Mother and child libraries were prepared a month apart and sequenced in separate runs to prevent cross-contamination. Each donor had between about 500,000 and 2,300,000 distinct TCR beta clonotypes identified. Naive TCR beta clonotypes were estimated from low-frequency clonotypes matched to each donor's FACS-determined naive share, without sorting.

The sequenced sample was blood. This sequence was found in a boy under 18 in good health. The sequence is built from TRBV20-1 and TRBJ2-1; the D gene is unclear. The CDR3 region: CSASGLNEQFF. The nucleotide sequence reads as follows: TGCAGTGCTAGTGGCCTAAATGAGCAGTTCTTC.